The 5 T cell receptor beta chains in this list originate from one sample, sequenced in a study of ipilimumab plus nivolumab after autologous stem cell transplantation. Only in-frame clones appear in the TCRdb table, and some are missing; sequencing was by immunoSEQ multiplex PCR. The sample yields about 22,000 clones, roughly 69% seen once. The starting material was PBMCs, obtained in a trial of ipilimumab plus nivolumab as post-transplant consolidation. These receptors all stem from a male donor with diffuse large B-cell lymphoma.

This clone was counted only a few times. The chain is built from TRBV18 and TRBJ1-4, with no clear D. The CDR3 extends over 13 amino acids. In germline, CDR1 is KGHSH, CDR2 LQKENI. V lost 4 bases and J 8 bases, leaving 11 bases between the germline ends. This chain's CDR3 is CASSRAGGEKLFF. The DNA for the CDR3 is TGTGCCAGCTCACGGGCAGGCGGGGAAAAACTGTTTTTT.

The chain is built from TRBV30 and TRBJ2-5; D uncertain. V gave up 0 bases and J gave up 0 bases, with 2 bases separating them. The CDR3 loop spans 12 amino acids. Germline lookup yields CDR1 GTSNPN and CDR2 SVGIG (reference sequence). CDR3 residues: CAWSVYQETQYF. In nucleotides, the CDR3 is TGTGCCTGGAGTGTCTACCAAGAGACCCAGTACTTC.

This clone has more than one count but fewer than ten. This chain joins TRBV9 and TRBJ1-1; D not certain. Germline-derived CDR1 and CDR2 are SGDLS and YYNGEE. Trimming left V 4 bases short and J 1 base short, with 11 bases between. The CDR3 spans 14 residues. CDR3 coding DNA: TGTGCCAGCAGCCCCATAGGGCAGAACACTGAAGCTTTCTTT. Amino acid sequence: CASSPIGQNTEAFF.

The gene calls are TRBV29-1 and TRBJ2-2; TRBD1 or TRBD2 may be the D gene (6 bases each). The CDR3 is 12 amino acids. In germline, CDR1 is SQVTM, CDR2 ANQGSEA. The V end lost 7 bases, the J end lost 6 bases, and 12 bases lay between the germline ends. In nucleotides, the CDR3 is TGCAGCGCTTACGGGGGCGCCGGGGAGCTGTTTTTT. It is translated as CSAYGGAGELFF.

CDR3 sequence reads: CASRPEGGTVYGYTF. The CDR3 DNA reads as TGTGCCAGTAGACCCGAAGGCGGGACAGTGTATGGCTACACCTTC. The chain couples TRBV19 to TRBJ1-2; 7 positions agree with TRBD1. The germline V gene encodes CDR1 LNHDA and CDR2 SQIVND (reference sequence). CDR3 length equals 15 residues. J gave up 5 bases and V 6 bases, and 12 bases lay outside the gene matches.